This section outlines one TCR beta chain sequence together with its context. No antigen is known for it. For TCR beta, cDNA was produced by 5'RACE template switching with UMIs. One entry per CDR3 protein, without DNA, is what TCRdb gives after re-calling the 5' RACE reads. This listing includes about 540,000 distinct CDR3 sequences. This sample stems from a study of T cells expressing NK-cell markers. Turning to the study itself: In sorted CD3+CD56+NKG2C+, CD3+CD56+NKG2C- and CD3+CD56-NKG2C+ T cells, TCR beta repertoires were obtained. Regarding the study as a whole: In several donors, dominant CD3+CD56+NKG2C+ clones formed 1.0-7.0% of CD8+ cells. Four donors showed these clonotypes also leading the CD3+CD56-NKG2C+ fraction.

Germline lookup yields CDR1 MGHDK and CDR2 SYGVNS. CDR3 length: 15 amino acids. The chain has TRBV25-1 and TRBJ1-6. This TCR derives from a man younger than 30 in good health. Specimen: blood T cells: a sorted CD56 or NKG2C T cell subset, CD4+ or CD8+ T cells, or bulk PBMC T cells (not recorded which). CDR3 loop: CASKLGISYNSPLHF.